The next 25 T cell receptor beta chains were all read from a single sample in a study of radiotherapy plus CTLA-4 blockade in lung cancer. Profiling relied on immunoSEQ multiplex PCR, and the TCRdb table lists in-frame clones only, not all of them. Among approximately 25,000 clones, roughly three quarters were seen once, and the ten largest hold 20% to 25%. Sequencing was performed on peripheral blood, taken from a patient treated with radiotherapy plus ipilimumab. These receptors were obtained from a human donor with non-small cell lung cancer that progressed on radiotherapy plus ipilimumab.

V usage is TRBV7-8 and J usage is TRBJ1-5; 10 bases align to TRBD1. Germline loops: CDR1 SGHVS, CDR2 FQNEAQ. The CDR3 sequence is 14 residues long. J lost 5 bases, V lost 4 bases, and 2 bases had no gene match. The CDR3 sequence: CASSWTGGDQPQHF. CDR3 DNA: TGTGCCAGCAGCTGGACAGGGGGTGATCAGCCCCAGCATTTT.

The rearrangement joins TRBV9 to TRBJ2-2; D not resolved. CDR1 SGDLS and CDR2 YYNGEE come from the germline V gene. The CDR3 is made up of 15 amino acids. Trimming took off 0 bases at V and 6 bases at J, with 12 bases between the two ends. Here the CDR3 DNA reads TGTGCCAGCAGCGTAGGACCCGGAGAATCCGGGGAGCTGTTTTTT. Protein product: CASSVGPGESGELFF.

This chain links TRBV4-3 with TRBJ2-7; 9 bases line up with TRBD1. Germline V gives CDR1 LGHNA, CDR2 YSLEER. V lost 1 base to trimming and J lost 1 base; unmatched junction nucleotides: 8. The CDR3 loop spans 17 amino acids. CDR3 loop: CASSQVLGTGTSYEQYF. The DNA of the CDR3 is TGCGCCAGCAGCCAAGTCCTTGGGACAGGGACTTCCTACGAGCAGTACTTC.

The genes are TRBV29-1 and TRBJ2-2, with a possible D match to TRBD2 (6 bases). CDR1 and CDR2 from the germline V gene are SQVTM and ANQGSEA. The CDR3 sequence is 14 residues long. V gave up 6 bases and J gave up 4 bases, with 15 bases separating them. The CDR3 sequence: CSVGGLGLTGELFF. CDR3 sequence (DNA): TGCAGCGTGGGGGGACTGGGGCTCACCGGGGAGCTGTTTTTT.

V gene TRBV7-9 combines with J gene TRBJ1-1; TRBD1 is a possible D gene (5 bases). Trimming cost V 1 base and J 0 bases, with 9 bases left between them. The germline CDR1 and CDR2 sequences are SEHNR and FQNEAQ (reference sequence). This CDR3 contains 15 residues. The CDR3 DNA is TGTGCCAGCAGCTTAGTGTGGGGGATGAACACTGAAGCTTTCTTT. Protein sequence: CASSLVWGMNTEAFF.

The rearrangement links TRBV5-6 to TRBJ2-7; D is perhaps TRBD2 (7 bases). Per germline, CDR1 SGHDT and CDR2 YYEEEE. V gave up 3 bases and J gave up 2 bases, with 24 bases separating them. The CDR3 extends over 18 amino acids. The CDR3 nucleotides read TGTGCCAGCAGCTCATCAGGGGAGGGAAGGGGGGCGACCTACGAGCAGTACTTC. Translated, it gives CASSSSGEGRGATYEQYF.

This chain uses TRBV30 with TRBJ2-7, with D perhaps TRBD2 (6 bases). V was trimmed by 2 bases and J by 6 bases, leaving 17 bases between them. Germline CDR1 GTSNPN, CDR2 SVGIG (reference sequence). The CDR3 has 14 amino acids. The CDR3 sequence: CAWSFGGSPSEQYF. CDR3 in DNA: TGTGCCTGGAGTTTCGGGGGTTCCCCTTCCGAGCAGTACTTC.

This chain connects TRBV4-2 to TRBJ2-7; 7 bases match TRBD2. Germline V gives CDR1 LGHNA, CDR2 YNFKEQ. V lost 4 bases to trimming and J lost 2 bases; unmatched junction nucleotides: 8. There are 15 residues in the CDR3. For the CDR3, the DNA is TGTGCCAGCAGCCCCTCCGGGAGGAAAGCCTACGAGCAGTACTTC. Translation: CASSPSGRKAYEQYF.

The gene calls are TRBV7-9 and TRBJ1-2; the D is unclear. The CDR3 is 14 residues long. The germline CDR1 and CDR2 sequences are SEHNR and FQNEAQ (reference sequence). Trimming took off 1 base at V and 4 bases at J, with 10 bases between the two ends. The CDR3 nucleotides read TGTGCCAGCAGCTTAGTAGAGGTCCTCTATGGCTACACCTTC. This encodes CASSLVEVLYGYTF.

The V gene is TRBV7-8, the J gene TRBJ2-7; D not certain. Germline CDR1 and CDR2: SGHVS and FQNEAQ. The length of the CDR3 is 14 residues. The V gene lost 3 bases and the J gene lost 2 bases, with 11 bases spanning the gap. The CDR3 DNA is TGTGCCAGCAGCTTGGCCATAAACGCCTACGAGCAGTACTTC. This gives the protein CASSLAINAYEQYF.

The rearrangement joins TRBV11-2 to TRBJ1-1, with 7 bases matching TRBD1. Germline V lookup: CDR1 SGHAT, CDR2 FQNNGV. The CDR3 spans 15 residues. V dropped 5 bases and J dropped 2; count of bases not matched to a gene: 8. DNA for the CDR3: TGTGCCAGCAGCCTGAGACAGGGAAGTAACACTGAAGCTTTCTTT. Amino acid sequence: CASSLRQGSNTEAFF.

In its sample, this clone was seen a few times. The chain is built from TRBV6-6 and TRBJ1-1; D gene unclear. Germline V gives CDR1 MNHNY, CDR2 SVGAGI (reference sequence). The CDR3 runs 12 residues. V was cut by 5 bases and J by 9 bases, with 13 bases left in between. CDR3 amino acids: CASSLPSDKAFF. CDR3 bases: TGTGCCAGCAGTCTACCATCAGATAAAGCTTTCTTT.

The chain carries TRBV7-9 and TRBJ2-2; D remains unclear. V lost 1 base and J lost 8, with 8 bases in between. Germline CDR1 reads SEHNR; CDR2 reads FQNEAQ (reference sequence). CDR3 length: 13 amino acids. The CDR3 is CASSLGVEGELFF. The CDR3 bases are TGTGCCAGCAGCTTAGGCGTGGAGGGGGAGCTGTTTTTT.

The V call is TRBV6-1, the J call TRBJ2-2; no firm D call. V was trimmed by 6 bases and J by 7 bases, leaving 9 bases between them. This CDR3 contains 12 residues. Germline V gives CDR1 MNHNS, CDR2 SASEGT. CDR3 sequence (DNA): TGTGCCAGCAGCCTCAGATTCGGGGAGCTGTTTTTT. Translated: CASSLRFGELFF.

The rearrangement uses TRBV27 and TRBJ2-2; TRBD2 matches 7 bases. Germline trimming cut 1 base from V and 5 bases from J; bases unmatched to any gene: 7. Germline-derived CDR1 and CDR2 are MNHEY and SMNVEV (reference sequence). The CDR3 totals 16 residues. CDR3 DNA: TGTGCCAGCAGTTTATTGTATGGTAGCGGGACCGGGGAGCTGTTTTTT. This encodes CASSLLYGSGTGELFF.

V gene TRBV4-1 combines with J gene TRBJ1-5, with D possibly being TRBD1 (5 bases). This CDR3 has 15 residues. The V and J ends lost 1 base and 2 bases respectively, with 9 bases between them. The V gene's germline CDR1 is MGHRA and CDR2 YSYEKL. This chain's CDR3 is CASSQVRGGNQPQHF. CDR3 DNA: TGCGCCAGCAGCCAAGTACGGGGGGGCAATCAGCCCCAGCATTTT.

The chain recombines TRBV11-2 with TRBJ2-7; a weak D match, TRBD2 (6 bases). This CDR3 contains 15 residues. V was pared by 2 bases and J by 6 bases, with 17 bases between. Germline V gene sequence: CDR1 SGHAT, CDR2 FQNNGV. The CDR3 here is CASSLFGGGGTEQYF. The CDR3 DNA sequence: TGTGCCAGCAGCTTATTCGGCGGTGGAGGGACCGAGCAGTACTTC.

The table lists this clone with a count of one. The CDR3 bases are TGTGCCAGCAGTTTTGTAGGCGAACAGCTCTCTGGAAACACCATATATTTT. This gives the protein CASSFVGEQLSGNTIYF. The rearrangement joins TRBV28 to TRBJ1-3, with D hard to call. The germline V and J ends were trimmed by 3 bases and 0 bases, with 15 bases remaining between them. This CDR3 has 17 residues. Per the germline V gene, CDR1 is MDHEN and CDR2 is SYDVKM.

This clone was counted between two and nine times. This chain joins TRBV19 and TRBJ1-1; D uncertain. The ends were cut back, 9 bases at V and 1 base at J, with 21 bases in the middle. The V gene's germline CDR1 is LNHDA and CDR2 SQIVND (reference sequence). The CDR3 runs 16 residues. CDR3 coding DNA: TGTGCCAGCCAGTCACTCCTCCTTGGGTCGAACACTGAAGCTTTCTTT. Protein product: CASQSLLLGSNTEAFF.

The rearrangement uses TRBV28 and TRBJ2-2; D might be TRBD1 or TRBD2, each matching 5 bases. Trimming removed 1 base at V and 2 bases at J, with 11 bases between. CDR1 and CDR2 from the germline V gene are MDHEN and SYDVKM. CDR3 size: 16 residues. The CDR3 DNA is TGTGCCAGCAGTTTATTGTACGGGGACAACACCGGGGAGCTGTTTTTT. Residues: CASSLLYGDNTGELFF.

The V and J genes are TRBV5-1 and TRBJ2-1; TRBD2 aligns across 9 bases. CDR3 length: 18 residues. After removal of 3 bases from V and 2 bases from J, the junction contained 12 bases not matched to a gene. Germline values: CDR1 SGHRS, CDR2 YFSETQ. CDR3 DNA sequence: TGCGCCAGCAGCTCGGGACTAGCCGGATCGGGTCCCTACAATGAGCAGTTCTTC. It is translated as CASSSGLAGSGPYNEQFF.

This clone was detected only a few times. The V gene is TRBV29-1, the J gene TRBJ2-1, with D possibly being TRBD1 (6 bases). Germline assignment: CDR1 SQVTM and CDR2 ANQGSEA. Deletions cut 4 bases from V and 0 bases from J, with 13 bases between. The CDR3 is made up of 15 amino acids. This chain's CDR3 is CSVVGTTSSYNEQFF. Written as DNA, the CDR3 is TGCAGCGTTGTGGGGACAACAAGCTCCTACAATGAGCAGTTCTTC.

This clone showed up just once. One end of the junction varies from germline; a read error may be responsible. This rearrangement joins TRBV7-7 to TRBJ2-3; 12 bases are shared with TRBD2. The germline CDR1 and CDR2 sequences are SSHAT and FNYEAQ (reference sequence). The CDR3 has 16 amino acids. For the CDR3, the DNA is TGTGCTAGCAGCCCCCGACTAGCGGGAGCTGGAGATACGCAGTATTTT. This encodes CASSPRLAGAGDTQYF.

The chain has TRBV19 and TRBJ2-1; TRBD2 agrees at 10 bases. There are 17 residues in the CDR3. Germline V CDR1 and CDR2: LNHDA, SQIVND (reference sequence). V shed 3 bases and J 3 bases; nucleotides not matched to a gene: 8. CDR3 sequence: CASSISLAGDLYNEQFF. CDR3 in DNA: TGTGCCAGTAGTATCTCCCTAGCGGGAGACCTCTACAATGAGCAGTTCTTC.

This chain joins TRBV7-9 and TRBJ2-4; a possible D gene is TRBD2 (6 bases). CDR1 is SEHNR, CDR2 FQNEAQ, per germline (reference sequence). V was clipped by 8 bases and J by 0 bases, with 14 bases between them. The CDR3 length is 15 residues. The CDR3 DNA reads TGTGCCAGCGACGGGGGTAAACTAGCCAAAAACATTCAGTACTTC. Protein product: CASDGGKLAKNIQYF.